Detailed here is one TCR beta chain. This entry comes from a study of blood T cell repertoires in COVID-19. The table came from immunoSEQ multiplex PCR; TCRdb's copy has only in-frame clones and leaves some out. The sample shows tens of thousands of clones, around 80% of them seen only once. This clonotype was obtained from a human donor in a cohort sampled during active COVID-19. Sample: peripheral blood.

In DNA form, the CDR3 reads TGTGCCAGCAGCCAGACAGTGAACACTGAAGCTTTCTTT. This gives the protein CASSQTVNTEAFF. The V call is TRBV11-2, the J call TRBJ1-1, with TRBD1 as a possible D gene (5 bases). Per the germline V gene, CDR1 is SGHAT and CDR2 is FQNNGV. This CDR3 comprises 13 residues. V shed 5 bases and J shed 0 bases, with 7 bases lying between them. Complete variable domain (other parts from reference TRBV11-2 and TRBJ1-1): EAGVAQSPRYKIIEKRQSVAFWCNPISGHATLYWYQQILGQGPKLLIQFQNNGVVDDSQLPKDRFSAERLKGVDSTLKIQPAKLEDSAVYLCASSQTVNTEAFFGQGTRLTVV.